Listed below are T cell receptor beta chains from one sample, sequenced in a study of blood T cell repertoires in COVID-19. The method was immunoSEQ multiplex PCR; TCRdb's version includes in-frame clones alone and lacks a portion of them. Of some 300,000 clones detected, roughly 90% appear once; the ten largest clones hold around 1.7%. Specimen: PBMCs or T cells enriched from blood (not recorded which). The receptors were sampled from a woman aged 40 to 49 who had recovered from COVID-19. The CDR3 runs from the conserved cysteine through the conserved F or W. Fields, in order: J gene, clone size, V gene, D gene, CDR3 protein, CDR3 DNA. The D gene is left open where the match is weak. The size field is filled for only some rows; it gives once, few, many or a size class.

J: TRBJ1-6
size: -
V: TRBV19
D: -
CDR3: CASSSGPISAHSPLHF
DNA: TGTGCCAGTAGTAGCGGCCCGATATCGGCCCATTCACCCCTCCACTTT

J: TRBJ2-1
size: -
V: TRBV4-2
D: TRBD2
CDR3: CASSQAASGLYNEQFF
DNA: TGTGCCAGCAGCCAAGCGGCTAGCGGGCTTTACAATGAGCAGTTCTTC

J: TRBJ1-6
size: -
V: TRBV27
D: -
CDR3: CASSLSKGGNSPLHF
DNA: TGTGCCAGCAGTTTATCAAAGGGGGGGAATTCACCCCTCCACTTT

J: TRBJ2-1
size: -
V: TRBV2
D: TRBD1
CDR3: CASSSEGQAYNEQFF
DNA: TGTGCCAGCAGTAGTGAGGGACAGGCCTACAATGAGCAGTTCTTC

J: TRBJ1-5
size: -
V: TRBV7-8
D: -
CDR3: CASSSEVSNQPQHF
DNA: TGTGCCAGCAGCTCGGAGGTCAGCAATCAGCCCCAGCATTTT

J: TRBJ2-1
size: -
V: TRBV7-3
D: -
CDR3: CASSPQGGLTYNEQFF
DNA: TGTGCCAGCAGCCCCCAGGGAGGACTCACCTACAATGAGCAGTTCTTC

J: TRBJ1-2
size: -
V: TRBV29-1
D: -
CDR3: CSVRQTNYGYTF
DNA: TGCAGCGTTAGACAGACGAACTATGGCTACACCTTC

J: TRBJ2-3
size: once
V: TRBV10-3
D: TRBD2
CDR3: CAISESGGAGTDTQYF
DNA: TGTGCCATCAGTGAGAGCGGGGGGGCGGGCACAGATACGCAGTATTTT

J: TRBJ1-1
size: -
V: TRBV18
D: -
CDR3: CASSPPASGTEAFF
DNA: TGTGCCAGCTCACCACCGGCCTCGGGAACTGAAGCTTTCTTT

J: TRBJ2-3
size: -
V: TRBV5-1
D: TRBD2
CDR3: CASSSGTSSTDTQYF
DNA: TGCGCCAGCAGCTCCGGGACTAGCAGCACAGATACGCAGTATTTT

J: TRBJ2-7
size: -
V: TRBV18
D: -
CDR3: CASSPGGATSSYEQYF
DNA: TGTGCCAGCTCACCCGGCGGGGCCACTAGCTCCTACGAGCAGTACTTC

J: TRBJ1-2
size: -
V: TRBV18
D: TRBD1
CDR3: CASSPPGQGYGYTF
DNA: TGTGCCAGCTCACCCCCCGGACAGGGGTATGGCTACACCTTC

J: TRBJ1-2
size: once
V: TRBV4-3
D: TRBD1
CDR3: CASSATSGQGYGYTF
DNA: TGCGCCAGCAGCGCCACTTCGGGACAGGGGTATGGCTACACCTTC

J: TRBJ2-7
size: -
V: TRBV7-2
D: -
CDR3: CASSLAGLAYEQYF
DNA: TGTGCCAGCAGCTTAGCGGGACTTGCCTACGAGCAGTACTTC

J: TRBJ2-4
size: -
V: TRBV30
D: TRBD1
CDR3: CAWSWGRGSDIQYF
DNA: TGTGCCTGGAGTTGGGGCAGGGGGTCGGATATTCAGTACTTC

J: TRBJ1-4
size: -
V: TRBV6-5
D: -
CDR3: CASSYNRGAGGEKLFF
DNA: TGTGCCAGCAGTTATAATCGAGGCGCGGGGGGTGAAAAACTGTTTTTT

J: TRBJ1-5
size: -
V: TRBV19
D: -
CDR3: CASSREGSFGFNQPQHF
DNA: TGTGCCAGTAGTCGAGAGGGATCCTTTGGTTTCAATCAGCCCCAGCATTTT

J: TRBJ2-7
size: -
V: TRBV5-4
D: TRBD2
CDR3: CASSLAGAGGRDEQYF
DNA: TGTGCCAGCAGCTTGGCCGGAGCGGGGGGTAGGGACGAGCAGTACTTC

J: TRBJ1-4
size: few
V: TRBV4-1
D: TRBD1
CDR3: CASSHVGTANREKLFF
DNA: TGCGCCAGCAGCCATGTTGGGACAGCGAATAGGGAAAAACTGTTTTTT

J: TRBJ1-2
size: -
V: TRBV19
D: TRBD1
CDR3: CASSPPTGGYGYTF
DNA: TGTGCCAGTAGTCCACCCACAGGGGGCTATGGCTACACCTTC

J: TRBJ2-4
size: -
V: TRBV15
D: TRBD2
CDR3: CATSRPRGASGNKNIQYF
DNA: TGTGCCACCAGCAGACCGCGAGGCGCTAGCGGGAACAAAAACATTCAGTACTTC

J: TRBJ2-7
size: -
V: TRBV18
D: TRBD2
CDR3: CASSPPTSGRAHEQYF
DNA: TGTGCCAGCTCACCACCGACTAGCGGGAGGGCCCACGAGCAGTACTTC

J: TRBJ2-1
size: -
V: TRBV19
D: TRBD2
CDR3: CASSTQLAGRSGEQFF
DNA: TGTGCCAGTAGTACCCAACTAGCGGGGCGGTCGGGTGAGCAGTTCTTC

J: TRBJ2-2
size: -
V: TRBV19
D: -
CDR3: CASSIAPSEDGELFF
DNA: TGTGCCAGTAGTATAGCACCCTCAGAGGACGGGGAGCTGTTTTTT

J: TRBJ2-5
size: -
V: TRBV5-4
D: TRBD2
CDR3: CASSFALAGGPIETQYF
DNA: TGTGCCAGCAGCTTTGCACTAGCGGGGGGGCCGATCGAGACCCAGTACTTC

J: TRBJ2-3
size: -
V: TRBV21-1
D: -
CDR3: CASSKVLGTSGGARDTQYF
DNA: TGTGCCAGCAGCAAAGTTCTTGGGACTAGCGGGGGGGCAAGGGATACGCAGTATTTT

J: TRBJ2-7
size: -
V: TRBV28
D: TRBD2
CDR3: CASSLNERESSYEQYF
DNA: TGTGCCAGCAGTTTAAATGAGCGGGAGAGCTCCTACGAGCAGTACTTC

J: TRBJ2-1
size: -
V: TRBV5-1
D: TRBD2
CDR3: CASSKEPGLRFNEQFF
DNA: TGCGCCAGCAGCAAAGAACCGGGACTACGATTTAATGAGCAGTTCTTC

J: TRBJ1-1
size: -
V: TRBV5-4
D: TRBD1
CDR3: CASSSGTGLNTEAFF
DNA: TGTGCCAGCAGCTCTGGGACAGGGTTGAACACTGAAGCTTTCTTT

J: TRBJ1-2
size: -
V: TRBV6-2/TRBV6-3
D: -
CDR3: CASSPQGSSYGYTF
DNA: TGTGCCAGCAGTCCACAGGGTTCCAGCTATGGCTACACCTTC

J: TRBJ2-2
size: -
V: TRBV7-9
D: -
CDR3: CASSPGRGTGELFF
DNA: TGTGCCAGCAGCCCTGGTCGAGGCACCGGGGAGCTGTTTTTT

J: TRBJ1-5
size: once
V: TRBV9
D: TRBD1
CDR3: CASSGTGGQPQHF
DNA: TGTGCCAGCAGCGGGACAGGGGGCCAGCCCCAGCATTTT

J: TRBJ2-5
size: -
V: TRBV7-2
D: -
CDR3: CASSLDRGQSKTQYF
DNA: TGTGCCAGCAGCTTAGACCGTGGGCAATCGAAGACCCAGTACTTC

J: TRBJ2-7
size: many
V: TRBV30
D: TRBD1
CDR3: CAWRPGQGAWEQYF
DNA: TGTGCCTGGAGGCCAGGGCAGGGGGCGTGGGAGCAGTACTTC

J: TRBJ2-1
size: -
V: TRBV9
D: TRBD1
CDR3: CASSVAGQAYNEQFF
DNA: TGTGCCAGCAGCGTAGCTGGACAGGCCTACAATGAGCAGTTCTTC

J: TRBJ1-5
size: -
V: TRBV6-1
D: -
CDR3: CASSEQLNQPQHF
DNA: TGTGCCAGCAGTGAACAACTTAATCAGCCCCAGCATTTT

J: TRBJ1-1
size: -
V: TRBV11-2
D: -
CDR3: CASSLGSGLSEAFF
DNA: TGTGCCAGCAGCTTAGGATCAGGGCTTTCTGAAGCTTTCTTT

J: TRBJ2-7
size: -
V: TRBV3-1/TRBV3-2
D: TRBD1
CDR3: CASSQATGYHEQYF
DNA: TGTGCCAGCAGCCAAGCGACAGGGTACCACGAGCAGTACTTC

J: TRBJ1-4
size: -
V: TRBV4-1
D: TRBD1
CDR3: CASSHRQGHRGATNEKLFF
DNA: TGCGCCAGCAGCCACAGACAGGGCCATAGGGGGGCAACTAATGAAAAACTGTTTTTT

J: TRBJ2-7
size: -
V: TRBV2
D: -
CDR3: CASSEAETYEQYF
DNA: TGTGCCAGCAGTGAAGCGGAGACCTACGAGCAGTACTTC

J: TRBJ2-5
size: once
V: TRBV7-3
D: -
CDR3: CASSLNTGETQYF
DNA: TGTGCCAGCAGCTTAAATACAGGGGAGACCCAGTACTTC

J: TRBJ1-5
size: once
V: TRBV12-5
D: TRBD1
CDR3: CASGLETGRQPQHF
DNA: TGTGCTAGTGGTTTGGAGACAGGGCGTCAGCCCCAGCATTTT

J: TRBJ2-7
size: once
V: TRBV2
D: TRBD1
CDR3: CASRGQGYEQYF
DNA: TGTGCCAGCAGGGGACAGGGGTACGAGCAGTACTTC

J: TRBJ2-3
size: -
V: TRBV27
D: TRBD1
CDR3: CASRPRGQASTVDTQYF
DNA: TGTGCCAGCAGACCGCGCGGACAGGCCAGCACAGTGGATACGCAGTATTTT

J: TRBJ2-2
size: -
V: TRBV5-1
D: TRBD1
CDR3: CASSRTGPNTGELFF
DNA: TGCGCCAGCAGCCGGACAGGACCTAACACCGGGGAGCTGTTTTTT

J: TRBJ1-6
size: -
V: TRBV5-6
D: -
CDR3: CASSRRVYNSPLHF
DNA: TGTGCCAGCAGCCGGAGGGTTTATAATTCACCCCTCCACTTT

J: TRBJ1-1
size: -
V: TRBV5-1
D: -
CDR3: CASSLLTDMNTEAFF
DNA: TGCGCCAGCAGCTTATTGACAGATATGAACACTGAAGCTTTCTTT

J: TRBJ2-5
size: -
V: TRBV6-2/TRBV6-3
D: TRBD2
CDR3: CASSYPAFSGETQYF
DNA: TGTGCCAGCAGTTACCCGGCGTTTAGCGGGGAGACCCAGTACTTC

J: TRBJ2-2
size: -
V: TRBV11-2
D: -
CDR3: CASSPRGTGELFF
DNA: TGTGCCAGCAGCCCCCGGGGGACCGGGGAGCTGTTTTTT

J: TRBJ2-5
size: -
V: TRBV5-1
D: TRBD2
CDR3: CASSLDPPRSGLAGSEETQYF
DNA: TGCGCCAGCAGCTTGGACCCTCCCCGTTCGGGGCTAGCGGGGTCGGAGGAGACCCAGTACTTC

J: TRBJ2-5
size: -
V: TRBV11-1
D: TRBD2
CDR3: CASSLARTGRETQYF
DNA: TGTGCCAGCAGCTTAGCGCGGACCGGGAGGGAGACCCAGTACTTC

J: TRBJ1-1
size: -
V: TRBV20-1
D: -
CDR3: CSASFGTEAFF
DNA: TGCAGTGCTAGTTTCGGGACTGAAGCTTTCTTT

J: TRBJ1-1
size: -
V: TRBV4-1
D: -
CDR3: CASSHRAGQPNTEAFF
DNA: TGCGCCAGCAGCCATAGAGCCGGACAACCAAACACTGAAGCTTTCTTT

J: TRBJ1-2
size: once
V: TRBV6-5
D: -
CDR3: CASSTTGIQGGYTF
DNA: TGTGCCAGCAGTACTACAGGGATCCAAGGAGGCTACACCTTC

J: TRBJ1-2
size: -
V: TRBV10-3
D: TRBD1
CDR3: CAISEISGQGVLGGYGYTF
DNA: TGTGCCATCAGTGAGATTTCTGGACAGGGGGTACTTGGTGGCTATGGCTACACCTTC

J: TRBJ1-6
size: -
V: TRBV27
D: -
CDR3: CASSTPSTKSPLHF
DNA: TGTGCCAGCAGTACCCCATCAACTAAGTCACCCCTCCACTTT

J: TRBJ2-5
size: -
V: TRBV5-1
D: -
CDR3: CASSRGDSQETQYF
DNA: TGCGCCAGCAGCCGAGGCGATTCGCAAGAGACCCAGTACTTC

J: TRBJ2-2
size: -
V: TRBV5-1
D: TRBD2
CDR3: CASSSRTSGGNGELFF
DNA: TGCGCCAGCAGCTCACGGACTAGCGGGGGAAACGGGGAGCTGTTTTTT

J: TRBJ1-3
size: -
V: TRBV10-3
D: -
CDR3: CAISEHYTTQGLSGNTIYF
DNA: TGTGCCATCAGTGAGCACTACACTACGCAGGGTCTCTCTGGAAACACCATATATTTT

J: TRBJ2-3
size: -
V: TRBV18
D: -
CDR3: CASSPPGAGATDTQYF
DNA: TGTGCCAGCTCACCACCTGGGGCGGGGGCTACAGATACGCAGTATTTT